The 14 T cell receptor beta chains below were found in one sample sequenced in a study of CD8 T cells in ankylosing spondylitis. TCRdb re-derived calls from the 5' RACE reads in MiXCR, one entry per CDR3 protein. The table includes 200,000 or so distinct CDR3 sequences, roughly 26% detected once. Sequencing was performed on blood, either unsorted or a sorted T cell fraction (not recorded which). These receptors all stem from a male donor with ankylosing spondylitis or in good health (not recorded which).

This clonotype was observed many times. The chain has TRBV12-3 or TRBV12-4 and TRBJ2-5; TRBD2 matches at 14 bases. The CDR3 extends over 16 amino acids. V was clipped by 4 bases and J by 5 bases; unmatched bases: 6. The CDR3: CASSSSGTSGSETQYF. The CDR3, as DNA: TGTGCCAGCAGTTCAAGCGGGACTAGCGGGAGTGAGACCCAGTACTTC.

This clonotype was found a few times. The chain uses TRBV20-1 and TRBJ2-2; D possibly uses TRBD1 or TRBD2 (5 bases each). The V gene lost 5 bases and the J gene lost 1 base, with 11 bases spanning the gap. The CDR3 runs 14 residues. The germline V gene has CDR1 DFQATT and CDR2 SNEGSKA (reference sequence). The CDR3 region is CSAPRGQNTGELFF. In nucleotides, the CDR3 is TGCAGTGCTCCTCGGGGCCAGAACACCGGGGAGCTGTTTTTT.

With regard to this clonotype: The CDR3 end shows no conserved phenylalanine or tryptophan, and so a read error is likely. The DNA is left out, because the CDR3 cannot be placed on it with certainty; the CDR3 is given as TCRdb lists it. The chain combines TRBV20-1 with TRBJ1-2. The CDR3 is 11 residues long, ends included. The V gene's germline CDR1 is DFQATT and CDR2 SNEGSKA (reference sequence). The CDR3 loop is CSARTGPVYPA.

This rearrangement joins TRBV20-1 to TRBJ2-1; D remains ambiguous. The CDR3 consists of 14 residues. Germline V gene data show CDR1 as DFQATT and CDR2 as SNEGSKA (reference sequence). Deletions cut 6 bases from V and 2 bases from J, with 14 bases between. The CDR3 region has the DNA TGCAGTGCCGCTTCGCCCAGTACCTACAATGAGCAGTTCTTC. Translated, it gives CSAASPSTYNEQFF.

This clonotype was counted a few times. The rearrangement joins TRBV20-1 to TRBJ2-7; TRBD2 is a possible D gene (6 bases). The germline V gene has CDR1 DFQATT and CDR2 SNEGSKA (reference sequence). V was cut by 5 bases and J by 5 bases, with 22 bases left in between. The CDR3 is 15 amino acids. This CDR3 reads CSAGGGTEGTDEQYF. The CDR3 DNA sequence: TGCAGTGCTGGGGGTGGGACTGAGGGTACCGACGAGCAGTACTTC.

This clonotype was detected ten times or more. This chain links TRBV29-1 with TRBJ2-5; TRBD2 aligns across 9 bases. The germline V gene encodes CDR1 SQVTM and CDR2 ANQGSEA. The length of the CDR3 is 14 residues. Trimming took 3 bases from V and 5 from J; bases not matched to a gene: 7. The CDR3 spells CSVDSGGQAETQYF. The CDR3 region has the DNA TGCAGCGTTGATAGCGGGGGACAAGCGGAGACCCAGTACTTC.

In its sample, this clonotype was seen a few times. V is TRBV29-1 and J is TRBJ2-1, with a possible D match to TRBD1 (6 bases). The germline CDR1 and CDR2 sequences are SQVTM and ANQGSEA. The V end lost 6 bases, the J end lost 5 bases, and 8 bases lay between the germline ends. CDR3 length: 11 residues. CDR3 sequence (DNA): TGCAGCGTGCGACAGGACAATGAGCAGTTCTTC. This sequence encodes CSVRQDNEQFF.

The chain couples TRBV6-5 to TRBJ2-1; a weak D match, TRBD1 (6 bases). The ends were cut back, 2 bases at V and 10 bases at J, with 18 bases in the middle. Germline V CDR1 and CDR2: MNHEY, SVGAGI. The CDR3 is made up of 15 amino acids. CDR3 bases: TGTGCCAGCAGTTACATCTCCTTACAGGGCCGGGAGCAGTTCTTC. This encodes CASSYISLQGREQFF.

The V and J genes are TRBV4-3 and TRBJ1-2; a weak D match, TRBD1 (5 bases). Germline V gene sequence: CDR1 LGHNA, CDR2 YSLEER. The CDR3 runs 16 residues. Trimming removed 0 bases from V and 4 bases from J, with 15 bases in between. The CDR3 loop is CASSQDFREGGYGYTF. The CDR3 region has the DNA TGCGCCAGCAGCCAAGATTTCAGGGAGGGCGGCTATGGCTACACCTTC.

A few counts support this clonotype. The gene calls are TRBV29-1 and TRBJ2-2; TRBD2 might be the D (5 bases). CDR3 length: 12 amino acids. Germline values: CDR1 SQVTM, CDR2 ANQGSEA. V shed 7 bases and J shed 5 bases, with 11 bases lying between them. CDR3 nucleotides: TGCAGCGGCGGAGGTAGTACCGGGGAGCTGTTTTTT. Protein product: CSGGGSTGELFF.

This clonotype was detected a few times. The chain links TRBV30 to TRBJ2-1, with a weak D call TRBD2 (5 bases). Deletions cut 1 base from V and 3 bases from J, with 7 bases between. The length of the CDR3 is 13 residues. CDR1 and CDR2 (germline): GTSNPN, SVGIG (reference sequence). In nucleotides, the CDR3 is TGTGCCTGGAGTGCTAGCCTCTACAATGAGCAGTTCTTC. This codes for CAWSASLYNEQFF. Supplemented by reference TRBV30 and TRBJ2-1, the full variable domain reads SQTIHQWPATLVQPVGSPLSLECTVEGTSNPNLYWYRQAAGRGLQLLFYSVGIGQISSEVPQNLSASRPQDRQFILSSKKLLLSDSGFYLCAWSASLYNEQFFGPGTRLTVL.

This clonotype came up many times. The chain has TRBV3-1 and TRBJ2-1; TRBD2 is a possible D gene (6 bases). Deletions cut 1 base from V and 6 bases from J, with 19 bases between. This CDR3 comprises 17 residues. CDR1 LGHDT and CDR2 YNNKEL come from the germline V gene (reference sequence). The CDR3 DNA follows: TGTGCCAGCAGCCAAGGTGGGGGGATCAGACTGGGCAATGAGCAGTTCTTC. Translated: CASSQGGGIRLGNEQFF.

This clonotype has a count of ten or more. This chain joins TRBV7-8 and TRBJ2-1, with D unclear. The CDR3 has 12 residues. Trimming stripped 2 bases from V and 8 bases from J, with 7 bases between. CDR1 SGHVS and CDR2 FQNEAQ come from the germline V gene. This chain's CDR3 is CASSLSSDEQFF. CDR3 in DNA: TGTGCCAGCAGCTTATCTTCGGATGAGCAGTTCTTC. The variable domain in full, with the rest retrieved from reference TRBV7-8 and TRBJ2-1, is GAGVSQSPRYKVAKRGQDVALRCDPISGHVSLFWYQQALGQGPEFLTYFQNEAQLDKSGLPSDRFFAERPEGSVSTLKIQRTQQEDSAVYLCASSLSSDEQFFGPGTRLTVL.

V usage is TRBV4-2 and J usage is TRBJ2-7; no reliable D call. The CDR3 is 16 amino acids. Germline assignment: CDR1 LGHNA and CDR2 YNFKEQ. V lost 4 bases and J lost 2, with 18 bases in between. The CDR3 spells CASSPLESGRPYEQYF. The CDR3 bases are TGTGCCAGCAGCCCCCTCGAGTCGGGCCGACCCTACGAGCAGTACTTC.